This record looks at one T cell receptor beta chain sequence and its context. The antigen is not known. This sample was included in a study of metastatic and nonmetastatic thyroid tumors. Study findings and constraints: Malignant tumors reportedly showed significantly higher TCR beta diversity than benign nodules in both blood and tumor.

TCRdb re-called the PCR reads with MiXCR. The table includes 25,000 to 35,000 clones, 30% detected once. Patients underwent thyroid surgery, and none had received any treatment before it. The sequence was collected from a female donor with papillary thyroid cancer or a benign thyroid nodule (not recorded which). Some clones in this sample may be carry-over from other donors' samples. Sequenced: blood.

CDR3 residues: CASSLVQTNTGELFF. The CDR3 DNA is TGTGCCAGCAGCTTAGTTCAGACGAACACCGGGGAGCTGTTTTTT. V and J are TRBV11-2 and TRBJ2-2; D is unclear. CDR1 is SGHAT and CDR2 is FQNNGV in the germline V gene. The CDR3 extends over 15 amino acids. The ends were cut back, 1 base at V and 0 bases at J, with 6 bases in the middle.